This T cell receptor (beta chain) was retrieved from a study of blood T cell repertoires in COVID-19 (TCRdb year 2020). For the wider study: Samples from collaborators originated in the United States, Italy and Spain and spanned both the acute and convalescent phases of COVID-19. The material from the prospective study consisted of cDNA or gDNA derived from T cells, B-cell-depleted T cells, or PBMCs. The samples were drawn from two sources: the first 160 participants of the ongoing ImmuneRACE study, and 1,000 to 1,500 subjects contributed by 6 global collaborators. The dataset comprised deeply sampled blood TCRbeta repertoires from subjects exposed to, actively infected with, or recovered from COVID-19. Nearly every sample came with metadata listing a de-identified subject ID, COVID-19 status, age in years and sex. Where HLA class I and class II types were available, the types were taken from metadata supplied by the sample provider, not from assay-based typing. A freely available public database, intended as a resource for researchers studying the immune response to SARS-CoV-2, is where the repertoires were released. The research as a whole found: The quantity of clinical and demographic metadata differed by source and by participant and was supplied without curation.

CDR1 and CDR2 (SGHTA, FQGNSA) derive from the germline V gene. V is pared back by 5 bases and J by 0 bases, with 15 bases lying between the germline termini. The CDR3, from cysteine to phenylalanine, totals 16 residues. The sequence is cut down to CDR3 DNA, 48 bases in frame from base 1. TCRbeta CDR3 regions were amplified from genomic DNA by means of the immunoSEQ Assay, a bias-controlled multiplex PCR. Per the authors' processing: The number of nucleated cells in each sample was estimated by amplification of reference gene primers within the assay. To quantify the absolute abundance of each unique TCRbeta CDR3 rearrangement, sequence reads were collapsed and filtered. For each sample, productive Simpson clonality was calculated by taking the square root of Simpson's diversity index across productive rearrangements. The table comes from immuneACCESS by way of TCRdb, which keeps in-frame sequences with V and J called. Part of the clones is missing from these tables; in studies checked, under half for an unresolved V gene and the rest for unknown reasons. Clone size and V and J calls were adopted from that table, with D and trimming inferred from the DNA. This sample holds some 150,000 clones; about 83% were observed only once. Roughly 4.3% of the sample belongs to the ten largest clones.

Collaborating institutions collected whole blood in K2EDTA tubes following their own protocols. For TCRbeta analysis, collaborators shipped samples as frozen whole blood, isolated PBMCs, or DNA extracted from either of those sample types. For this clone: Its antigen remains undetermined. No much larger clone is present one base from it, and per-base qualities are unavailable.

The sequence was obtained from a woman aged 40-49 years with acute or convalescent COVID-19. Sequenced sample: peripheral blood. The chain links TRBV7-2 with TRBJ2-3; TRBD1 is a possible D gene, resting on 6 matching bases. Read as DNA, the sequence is TGTGCCAGCAGCGATTACTGGGGGCGAAGCACAGATACGCAGTATTTT. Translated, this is CASSDYWGRSTDTQYF.